These 2 T cell receptor beta chains originate from one sample sequenced in a study of control samples from healthy donors and cancer patients. Profiling relied on immunoSEQ multiplex PCR, and the TCRdb table lists in-frame clones only, not all of them. The sample carries approximately 230,000 clones, over 75% recorded once. Sequenced material: PBMCs. The receptors were sampled from a woman aged 55-70 years with lung cancer.

The gene calls are TRBV5-4 and TRBJ1-2; TRBD1 agrees at 8 bases. Per the germline V gene, CDR1 is SGHNT and CDR2 is YYREEE (reference sequence). The CDR3 has 14 amino acids. After removal of 2 bases from V and 2 bases from J, the junction contained 2 bases not matched to a gene. CDR3 bases: TGTGCCAGCAGCTTCAACAGGGGGAACTATGGCTACACCTTC. This gives the protein CASSFNRGNYGYTF.

The rearrangement uses TRBV28 and TRBJ2-3; D not resolved. The CDR3 consists of 14 residues. The V gene lost 6 bases and the J gene lost 2 bases, with 12 bases spanning the gap. Germline V gene sequence: CDR1 MDHEN, CDR2 SYDVKM. The CDR3 sequence: CASSPNLPTDTQYF. CDR3 DNA: TGTGCCAGCAGCCCAAATCTTCCCACAGATACGCAGTATTTT.